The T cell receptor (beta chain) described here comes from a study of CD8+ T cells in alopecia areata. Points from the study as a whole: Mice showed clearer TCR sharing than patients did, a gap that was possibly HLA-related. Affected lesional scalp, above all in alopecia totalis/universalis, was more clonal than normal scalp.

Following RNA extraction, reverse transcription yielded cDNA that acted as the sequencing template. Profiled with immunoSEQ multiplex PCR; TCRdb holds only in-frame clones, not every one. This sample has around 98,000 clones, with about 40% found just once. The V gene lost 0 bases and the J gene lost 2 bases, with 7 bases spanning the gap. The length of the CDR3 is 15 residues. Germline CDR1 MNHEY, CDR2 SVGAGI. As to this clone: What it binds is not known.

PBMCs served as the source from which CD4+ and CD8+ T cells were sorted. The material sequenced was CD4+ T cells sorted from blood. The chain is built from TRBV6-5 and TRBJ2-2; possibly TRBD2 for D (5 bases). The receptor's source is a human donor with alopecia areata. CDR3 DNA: TGTGCCAGCAGTTACTCACGGGGAAACACCGGGGAGCTGTTTTTT. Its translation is CASSYSRGNTGELFF.